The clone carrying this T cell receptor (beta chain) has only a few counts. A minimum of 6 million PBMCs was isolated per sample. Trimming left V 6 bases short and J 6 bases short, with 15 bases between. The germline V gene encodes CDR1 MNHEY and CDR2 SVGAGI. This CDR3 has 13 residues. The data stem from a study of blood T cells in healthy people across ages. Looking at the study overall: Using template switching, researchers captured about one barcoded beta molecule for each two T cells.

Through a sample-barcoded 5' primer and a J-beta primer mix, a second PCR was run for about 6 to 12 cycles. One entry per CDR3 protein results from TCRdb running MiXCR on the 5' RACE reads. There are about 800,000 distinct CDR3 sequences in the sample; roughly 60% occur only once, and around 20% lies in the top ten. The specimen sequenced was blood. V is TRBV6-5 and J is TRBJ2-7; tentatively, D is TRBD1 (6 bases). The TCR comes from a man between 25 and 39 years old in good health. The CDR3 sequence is CASSNRVRSEQYF. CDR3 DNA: TGTGCCAGCAGCAACAGGGTACGGAGCGAGCAGTACTTC.